One and the same sample provided the 17 T cell receptor beta chains below, sequenced in a study of T cells in Graves' hyperthyroidism and ophthalmopathy. Amplified TCR beta CDR3 regions derived from RNA transcripts. In the first-round RT-PCR of the TCR CDR3, the HTBI primer set was used. TCRdb reanalysed the multiplex PCR reads using MiXCR and keeps one entry per CDR3 protein. This sample has more than 150,000 distinct CDR3 sequences, with about a sixth found just once. Sequencing used blood. The receptors derive from a woman aged 45-65 years with Graves' hyperthyroidism.

This clonotype was found a few times. The chain is built from TRBV20-1 and TRBJ2-6; possibly TRBD1 for D (6 bases). This CDR3 is 15 amino acids long. Trimming cost V 6 bases and J 0 bases, with 12 bases left between them. Germline CDR1 DFQATT, CDR2 SNEGSKA (reference sequence). The CDR3 spells CSARQEFSGANVLTF. The CDR3 coding sequence is TGCAGTGCGCGACAGGAGTTCTCTGGGGCCAACGTCCTGACTTTC.

The chain joins TRBV7-6 to TRBJ2-2; 7 bases are a match to TRBD2. Germline V lookup: CDR1 SGHVS, CDR2 FNYEAQ. The CDR3 is 16 residues long. Losses at the gene ends were 5 bases for V and 1 base for J; bases not matched to a gene: 7. The CDR3 region has the DNA TGTGCCAGCAGCCCCTCTGGGGGGGGGAACACCGGGGAGCTGTTTTTT. Translated: CASSPSGGGNTGELFF.

The V gene is TRBV4-3, the J gene TRBJ1-4; a weak D match, TRBD1 (6 bases). From germline, CDR1 is LGHNA and CDR2 YSLEER. The CDR3 extends over 15 amino acids. V lost 3 bases and J 3 bases, leaving 11 bases between the germline ends. This chain's CDR3 is CASSQIGGSNEKLFF. As DNA, the CDR3 is TGCGCCAGCAGCCAGATAGGGGGGTCTAATGAAAAACTGTTTTTT.

This chain uses TRBV6-1 with TRBJ1-4; tentatively, D is TRBD1 (5 bases). The ends were cut back, 4 bases at V and 0 bases at J, with 30 bases in the middle. The germline gives CDR1 MNHNS, CDR2 SASEGT. This CDR3 region has 22 residues. This chain's CDR3 is CASSVRTGSGRSPWATNEKLFF. CDR3 coding DNA: TGTGCCAGCAGTGTACGCACGGGTTCAGGGCGTAGTCCGTGGGCAACTAATGAAAAACTGTTTTTT.

This clonotype was seen more than once but under ten times. The V and J genes are TRBV10-2 and TRBJ1-6, with TRBD1 matching 7 bases. V trimming: 7 bases; J trimming: 4 bases; junction bases outside the gene matches: 7. Germline CDR1 WSHSY, CDR2 SAAADI. The CDR3 has 15 amino acids. The CDR3 DNA reads as TGCGCCAGCAAACCCCGGGACAGTTATAATTCACCCCTCCACTTT. Translating gives CASKPRDSYNSPLHF.

This clonotype was detected many times. The V call is TRBV5-8, the J call TRBJ1-4; D may be TRBD1 (5 bases). The V end was cut by 0 bases, the J end by 6 bases, with 9 bases between. This CDR3 spans 14 amino acids. CDR1 is SGHTS, CDR2 YDEGEE, per germline. In DNA, the CDR3 is TGTGCCAGCAGCTTGGAAGGGGCTTATGAAAAACTGTTTTTT. Protein product: CASSLEGAYEKLFF. Drawing the rest from reference TRBV5-8 and TRBJ1-4, the complete variable domain is EAGVTQSPTHLIKTRGQQATLRCSPISGHTSVYWYQQALGLGLQFLLWYDEGEERNRGNFPPRFSGRQFPNYSSELNVNALELEDSALYLCASSLEGAYEKLFFGSGTQLSVL.

The genes are TRBV6-5 and TRBJ2-7, with 9 bases lining up with TRBD2. Germline V gives CDR1 MNHEY, CDR2 SVGAGI. The CDR3 spans 15 residues. J was trimmed by 2 bases and V by 2 bases; bases with no gene match: 4. The CDR3, as DNA: TGTGCCAGCAGTTACGGGCGGGAGGGAACCTACGAGCAGTACTTC. Its translation is CASSYGREGTYEQYF.

V gene TRBV4-1 combines with J gene TRBJ1-1; D is uncertain. The germline V and J ends were trimmed by 0 bases and 0 bases, with 5 bases remaining between them. The germline CDR1 and CDR2 sequences are MGHRA and YSYEKL. This CDR3 spans 14 amino acids. For the CDR3, the DNA is TGCGCCAGCAGCCAAGATTCGGTGAACACTGAAGCTTTCTTT. Amino acid sequence: CASSQDSVNTEAFF.

This clonotype was found many times. Sequence at one end of the junction differs from germline and may be a read error. The chain links TRBV2 to TRBJ2-3; D is ambiguous. There are 12 residues in the CDR3. CDR1 is SNHLY and CDR2 is FYNNEI in the germline V gene. CDR3 DNA: TGTGTCAGCAGTGAACTCACAGATACGCAGTATTTT. This gives the protein CVSSELTDTQYF. Filled out from reference TRBV2 and TRBJ2-3, the complete variable domain reads EPEVTQTPSHQVTQMGQEVILRCVPISNHLYFYWYRQILGQKVEFLVSFYNNEISEKSEIFDDQFSVERPDGSNFTLKIRSTKLEDSAMYFCVSSELTDTQYFGPGTRLTVL.

This clonotype was counted at least ten times. V and J are TRBV19 and TRBJ2-7; D may be TRBD1 (6 bases). Per the germline V gene, CDR1 is LNHDA and CDR2 is SQIVND (reference sequence). The CDR3 sequence is 12 residues long. With 9 bases removed from V and 1 base from J, the gap between germline ends came to 10 bases. The CDR3 DNA is TGTGCCAGCTCGGACAGATCCTACGAGCAGTACTTC. The encoded protein is CASSDRSYEQYF.

This clonotype has ten or more counts. This sequence joins TRBV5-6 and TRBJ1-4, with 7 bases matching TRBD1. The CDR3 length is 17 residues. Germline CDR1 and CDR2: SGHDT and YYEEEE. Trimming cost V 0 bases and J 7 bases; bases outside gene matches: 12. This chain's CDR3 is CASSLGQGWTSIEKLFF. Here the CDR3 DNA reads TGTGCCAGCAGCTTGGGACAGGGATGGACCTCAATTGAAAAACTGTTTTTT.

This clonotype was detected many times. V usage is TRBV7-2 and J usage is TRBJ1-2; D not certain. Trimming left V 1 base short and J 0 bases short, with 12 bases between. The CDR3 contains 16 residues. Germline loops: CDR1 SGHTA, CDR2 FQGNSA. Written as DNA, the CDR3 is TGTGCCAGCAGCTTAGTATCGTCCGGCGCTAACTATGGCTACACCTTC. Translation gives CASSLVSSGANYGYTF.

V usage is TRBV4-1 and J usage is TRBJ2-1; 13 nucleotides agree with TRBD2. Germline lookup yields CDR1 MGHRA and CDR2 YSYEKL. V trimming: 3 bases; J trimming: 5 bases; junction bases outside the gene matches: 4. The CDR3 has 16 amino acids. The CDR3 nucleotides read TGCGCCAGCAGCCAGGTCGGACTAGCGGGGGACAATGAGCAGTTCTTC. Translation gives CASSQVGLAGDNEQFF.

This clonotype was recorded many times. This chain uses TRBV4-1 with TRBJ2-7; perhaps TRBD2 as D (6 bases). V dropped 0 bases and J dropped 3 bases, with 15 bases sitting between them. CDR3 length: 16 amino acids. Germline V gene lookup returns CDR1 MGHRA and CDR2 YSYEKL. The CDR3 bases are TGCGCCAGCAGCCAAGATTTCCAGGAGGGTTACTACGAGCAGTACTTC. It specifies CASSQDFQEGYYEQYF.

This clonotype appeared a few times. Compared with germline, one end of the junction differs, possibly owing to a read error. The CDR3: CASSPPGQINSPLRF. In DNA form, the CDR3 reads TGTGCCAGCAGTCCCCCGGGACAAATTAATTCACCCCTCCGCTTT. This rearrangement joins TRBV6-1 to TRBJ1-6, with D possibly matching TRBD1 (6 bases). Germline-derived CDR1 and CDR2 are MNHNS and SASEGT. This CDR3 spans 15 amino acids.

This clonotype was recorded many times. The CDR3 here is CASIDTKGGVINEQYF. DNA of the CDR3: TGTGCCAGCATCGACACGAAAGGAGGGGTAATTAACGAGCAGTACTTC. The genes are TRBV28 and TRBJ2-7; tentative D call: TRBD2 (6 bases). Per germline, CDR1 MDHEN and CDR2 SYDVKM. Trimming shortened V by 7 bases and J by 5 bases, and 24 bases separated the two germline ends. The CDR3 contains 16 residues.

Ten or more counts support this clonotype. This sequence joins TRBV7-8 and TRBJ2-5; no clear D gene. The germline V and J ends were trimmed by 3 bases and 5 bases, with 10 bases remaining between them. Germline CDR1 is SGHVS and CDR2 is FQNEAQ. The CDR3 length is 13 residues. CDR3 loop: CASSLGMAETQYF. The CDR3 nucleotides are TGTGCCAGCAGCTTGGGGATGGCGGAGACCCAGTACTTC.